This T cell receptor (beta chain) was sequenced for a study of graft-versus-host responses after intestinal transplantation. Study-wide context: Each of the recipients got a multivisceral, liver-intestinal, or isolated intestinal transplant.

Points from the study as a whole: Allografts from individuals with graft-donor T cell macrochimerism displayed high graft-versus-host to host-versus-graft clonal ratios. Detection of GvH clones occurred in recipient marrow, and some had their first appearance in ileum or blood.

Note on this clone: Its antigen is currently unknown.

Libraries were prepared by immunoSEQ multiplex PCR; TCRdb keeps only in-frame clonotypes and omits some of them. The table includes fewer than 130,000 clones, 85% to 95% detected once. The TCR originated in a human donor who received an intestinal transplant. Sequences were derived from unstimulated CD8+ T cells sorted from spleen or lymph node cells, sampled before intestinal transplant.

CDR3 DNA: TGTGCCAGCAGCTTCGGCACTGAAGCTTTCTTT. It is translated as CASSFGTEAFF. The chain couples TRBV7-8 to TRBJ1-1; D call uncertain. The CDR3 runs 11 residues. The germline V gene has CDR1 SGHVS and CDR2 FQNEAQ. V gave up 3 bases and J gave up 4 bases, with 3 bases separating them.